This TCR beta chain was retrieved from a study of shared clonotypes between healthy human individuals. Overall study context: There were three CD4 naive, three CD4 memory, two CD8 naive and one CD8 memory plates per donor.

The authors distributed each subset's genomic DNA evenly over several immunoSEQ plates. Replicate sorted-subset PCRs were loaded with approximately 200 ng DNA, about 28,000 T cell genomes. As originally analysed: Quality scores were absent from the junction-only immunoSEQ sequences, so filtering differed. Sequencing was performed with immunoSEQ multiplex PCR; in TCRdb, only in-frame clones are kept and a portion is missing. V, J and clone size were drawn from that table, and D and trimming were deduced from the DNA. The sample comprises about 2.1 million clones, 90% to 95% of which are singletons, and over 1.5% rests with the top ten. As defined, naive CD8 cells were CD45RO-negative and positively selected for CCR7, with terminally differentiated effector memory CD45RA+ cells excluded. This CDR3 spans 15 amino acids. Germline V gene lookup returns CDR1 SGHAT and CDR2 FQDESV (reference sequence). Deletions cut 1 base from V and 2 bases from J, with 12 bases between.

Sequenced material: naive CD8+ T cells from PBMCs. This sequence was found in a man between 18 and 29 years old in good health. Some clones in this sample may be carry-over from other donors' samples. V usage is TRBV11-1 and J usage is TRBJ2-7; D unresolved. The CDR3 loop is CASSLGAAGTYEQYF. In nucleotides, the CDR3 is TGTGCCAGCAGCTTAGGGGCAGCTGGTACCTACGAGCAGTACTTC.